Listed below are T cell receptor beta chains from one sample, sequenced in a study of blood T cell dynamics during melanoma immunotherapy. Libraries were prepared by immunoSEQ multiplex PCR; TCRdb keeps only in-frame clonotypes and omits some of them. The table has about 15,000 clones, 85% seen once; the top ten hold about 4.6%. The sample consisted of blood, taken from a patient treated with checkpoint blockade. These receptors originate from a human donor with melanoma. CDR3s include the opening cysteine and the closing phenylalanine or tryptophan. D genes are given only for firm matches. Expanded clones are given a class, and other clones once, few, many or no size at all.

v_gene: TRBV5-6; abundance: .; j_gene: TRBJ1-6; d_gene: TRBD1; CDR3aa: CASSLVGQGASSPLHF; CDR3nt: TGTGCCAGCAGCTTGGTCGGGCAGGGGGCTAGTTCACCCCTCCACTTT
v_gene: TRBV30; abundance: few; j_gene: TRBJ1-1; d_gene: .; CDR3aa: CARTGAVNTEAFF; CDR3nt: TGTGCCCGGACCGGGGCGGTGAACACTGAAGCTTTCTTT
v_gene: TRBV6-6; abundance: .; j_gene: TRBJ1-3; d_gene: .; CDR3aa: CATTGTSGNTIYF; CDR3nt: TGTGCCACCACCGGGACTTCTGGAAACACCATATATTTT
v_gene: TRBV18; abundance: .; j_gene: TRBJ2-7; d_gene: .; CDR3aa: CASSPELETLGEQYF; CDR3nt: TGTGCCAGCTCACCCGAGTTGGAGACCTTGGGCGAGCAGTACTTC
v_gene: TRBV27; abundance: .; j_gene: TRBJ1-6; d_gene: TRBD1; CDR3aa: CASSLRGDRGLQTYNSPLHF; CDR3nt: TGTGCCAGCAGTTTAAGGGGGGACAGGGGGCTTCAAACTTATAATTCACCCCTCCACTTT
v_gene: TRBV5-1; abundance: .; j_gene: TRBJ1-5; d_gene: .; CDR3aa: CASSLGGGDSNQPQHF; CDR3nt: TGCGCCAGCAGCTTGGGGGGAGGGGATAGCAATCAGCCCCAGCATTTT
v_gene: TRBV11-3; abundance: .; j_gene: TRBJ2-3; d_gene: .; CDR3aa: CASSLDGQPDTQYF; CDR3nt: TGTGCCAGCAGCTTAGATGGGCAGCCAGATACGCAGTATTTT
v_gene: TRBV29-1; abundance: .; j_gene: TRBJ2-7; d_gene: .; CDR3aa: CSVATSSYEQYF; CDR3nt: TGCAGCGTAGCGACTAGCTCCTACGAGCAGTACTTC
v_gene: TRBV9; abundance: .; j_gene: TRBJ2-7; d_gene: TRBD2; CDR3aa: CASSVVPSGGNEQYF; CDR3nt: TGTGCCAGCAGCGTAGTTCCTAGCGGGGGGAATGAGCAGTACTTC
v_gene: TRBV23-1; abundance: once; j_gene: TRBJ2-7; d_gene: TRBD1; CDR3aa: CASSQWVYRGQYEQYF; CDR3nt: TGCGCCAGCAGTCAGTGGGTATACAGGGGGCAATACGAGCAGTACTTC
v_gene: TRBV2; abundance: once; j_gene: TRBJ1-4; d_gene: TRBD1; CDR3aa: CASSALGQGNEKLFF; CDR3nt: TGTGCCAGCAGTGCTTTGGGACAGGGGAATGAAAAACTGTTTTTT
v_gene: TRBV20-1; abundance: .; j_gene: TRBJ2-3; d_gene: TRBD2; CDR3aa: CSARVGLAQYF; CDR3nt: TGCAGTGCTAGAGTGGGACTAGCGCAGTATTTT
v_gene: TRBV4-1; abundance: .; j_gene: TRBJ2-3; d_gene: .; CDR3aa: CASRKFGRVADTQYF; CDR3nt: TGCGCCAGCAGAAAATTCGGCAGGGTGGCAGATACGCAGTATTTT
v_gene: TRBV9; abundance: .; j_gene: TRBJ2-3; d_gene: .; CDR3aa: CASSVGGYTDTQYF; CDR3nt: TGTGCCAGCAGCGTAGGTGGGTACACAGATACGCAGTATTTT
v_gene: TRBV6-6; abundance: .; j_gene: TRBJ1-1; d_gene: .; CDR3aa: CASSYSQLNTEAFF; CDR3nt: TGTGCCAGCAGTTACAGCCAGTTGAACACTGAAGCTTTCTTT
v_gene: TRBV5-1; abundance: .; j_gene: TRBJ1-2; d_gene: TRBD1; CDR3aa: CANSWTGYGGYTF; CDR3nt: TGCGCCAACAGCTGGACAGGGTATGGCGGCTACACCTTC
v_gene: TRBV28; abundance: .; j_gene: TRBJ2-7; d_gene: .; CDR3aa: CASSLAGANGYEQYF; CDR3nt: TGTGCCAGCAGTTTAGCGGGGGCCAATGGCTACGAGCAGTACTTC
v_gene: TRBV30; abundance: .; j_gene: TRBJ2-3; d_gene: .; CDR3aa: CASATTSLGGLTDTQYF; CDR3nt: TGTGCCTCCGCAACGACTAGCCTGGGGGGGCTCACAGATACGCAGTATTTT
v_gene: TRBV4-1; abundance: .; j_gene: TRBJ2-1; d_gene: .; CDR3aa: CASSQERALPYNEQFF; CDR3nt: TGCGCCAGCAGCCAAGAAAGGGCCCTACCATACAATGAGCAGTTCTTC
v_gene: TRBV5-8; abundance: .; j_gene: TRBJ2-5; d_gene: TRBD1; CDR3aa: CASSSTGVETQYF; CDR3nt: TGTGCCAGCAGCTCCACAGGGGTGGAGACCCAGTACTTC
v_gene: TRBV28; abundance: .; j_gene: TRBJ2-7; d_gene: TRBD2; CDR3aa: CASGSTSWGHEQYF; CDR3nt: TGTGCCAGCGGATCGACTAGCTGGGGCCACGAGCAGTACTTC
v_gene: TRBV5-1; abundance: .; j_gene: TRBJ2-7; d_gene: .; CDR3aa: CASSFAFRGRYEQYF; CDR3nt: TGCGCCAGCAGCTTCGCTTTTCGGGGCCGATACGAGCAGTACTTC
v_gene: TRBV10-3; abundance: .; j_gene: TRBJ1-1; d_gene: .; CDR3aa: CAISESGAPRYTEAFF; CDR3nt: TGTGCCATCAGTGAGTCGGGGGCCCCACGCTACACTGAAGCTTTCTTT
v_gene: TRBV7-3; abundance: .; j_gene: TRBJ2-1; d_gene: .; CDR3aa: CASSGAGDNEQFF; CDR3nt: TGTGCCTCCTCTGGGGCAGGAGACAATGAGCAGTTCTTC
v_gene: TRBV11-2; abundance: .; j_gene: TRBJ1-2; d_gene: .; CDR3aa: CASSSLGGRRDGYTF; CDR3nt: TGTGCCAGCAGCTCCCTAGGGGGGAGGCGGGATGGCTACACCTTC
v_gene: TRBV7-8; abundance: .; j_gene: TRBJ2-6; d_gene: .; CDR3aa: CASSLFAPRSGANVLTF; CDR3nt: TGTGCCAGCAGCTTATTTGCACCCCGCTCTGGGGCCAACGTCCTGACTTTC
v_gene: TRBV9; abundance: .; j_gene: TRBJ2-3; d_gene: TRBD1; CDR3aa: CASSARDRGLDTQYF; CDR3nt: TGTGCCAGCAGCGCACGGGACAGGGGTCTAGATACGCAGTATTTT
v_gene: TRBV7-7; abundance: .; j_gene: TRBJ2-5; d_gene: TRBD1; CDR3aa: CASSHRGFSETQYF; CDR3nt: TGTGCCAGCAGCCACAGGGGTTTTTCGGAGACCCAGTACTTC
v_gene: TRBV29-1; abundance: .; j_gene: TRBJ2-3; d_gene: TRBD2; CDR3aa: CSGSGAGGGTDTQYF; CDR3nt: TGCAGCGGATCTGGAGCGGGGGGCGGCACAGATACGCAGTATTTT
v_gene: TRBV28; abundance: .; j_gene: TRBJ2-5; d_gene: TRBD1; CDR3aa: CASSPRDSQETQYF; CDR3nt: TGTGCCAGCAGTCCGAGGGACAGTCAAGAGACCCAGTACTTC
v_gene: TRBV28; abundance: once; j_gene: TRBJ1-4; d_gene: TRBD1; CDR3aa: CASNRPGQGHEKLFF; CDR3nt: TGTGCCAGCAATCGTCCGGGACAGGGACATGAAAAACTGTTTTTT
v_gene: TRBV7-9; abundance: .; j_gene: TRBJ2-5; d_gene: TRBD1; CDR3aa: CASSQGTGLTQYF; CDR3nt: TGTGCCAGCAGCCAAGGGACAGGTTTGACCCAGTACTTC
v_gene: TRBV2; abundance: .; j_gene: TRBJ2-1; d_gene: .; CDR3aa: CASSPDSRGGEQFF; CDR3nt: TGTGCCAGCAGTCCTGACTCCCGGGGCGGGGAGCAGTTCTTC
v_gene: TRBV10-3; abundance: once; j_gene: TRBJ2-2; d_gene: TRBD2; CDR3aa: CASSGGNTGELFF; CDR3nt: TGTGCCAGCAGCGGGGGGAACACCGGGGAGCTGTTTTTT
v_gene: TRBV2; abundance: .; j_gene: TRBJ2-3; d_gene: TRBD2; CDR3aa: CASFRLIGGTSTDTQYF; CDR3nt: TGTGCCAGCTTTCGGTTGATCGGGGGGACCAGCACAGATACGCAGTATTTT
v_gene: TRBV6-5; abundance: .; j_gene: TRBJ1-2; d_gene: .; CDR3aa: CASSYSGEGYTF; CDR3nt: TGTGCCAGCAGTTACTCCGGGGAAGGCTACACCTTC
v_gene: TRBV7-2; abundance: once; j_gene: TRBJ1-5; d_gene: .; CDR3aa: CASSLEIGRQPQHF; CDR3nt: TGTGCCAGCAGCTTAGAGATTGGCCGACAGCCCCAGCATTTT
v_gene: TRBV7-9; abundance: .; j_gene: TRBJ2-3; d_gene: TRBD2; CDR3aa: CASSFLAGGTDTQYF; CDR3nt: TGTGCCAGCAGCTTTCTCGCGGGGGGCACAGATACGCAGTATTTT
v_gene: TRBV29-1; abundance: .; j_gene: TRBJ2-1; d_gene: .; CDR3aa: CSVVQGYEQFF; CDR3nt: TGCAGCGTTGTCCAGGGATATGAGCAGTTCTTC
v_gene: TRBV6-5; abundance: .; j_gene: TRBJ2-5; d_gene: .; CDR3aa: CASRQGGGPETQYF; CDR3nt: TGTGCCAGCAGACAAGGAGGGGGCCCTGAGACCCAGTACTTC
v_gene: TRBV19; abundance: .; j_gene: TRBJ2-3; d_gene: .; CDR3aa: CASSIDQRHRDTQYF; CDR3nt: TGTGCCAGTAGTATAGATCAGCGACACAGGGATACGCAGTATTTT
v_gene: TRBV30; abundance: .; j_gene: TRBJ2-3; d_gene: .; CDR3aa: CAWRSRGSSTDTQYF; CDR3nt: TGTGCCTGGAGGTCCCGAGGGTCTAGCACAGATACGCAGTATTTT
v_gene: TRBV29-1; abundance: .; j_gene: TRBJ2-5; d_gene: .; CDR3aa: CSVGAAATQYF; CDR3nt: TGCAGCGTTGGGGCCGCGGCTACCCAGTACTTC
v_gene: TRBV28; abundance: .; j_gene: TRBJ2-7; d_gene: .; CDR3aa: CASSPTGTIYEQYF; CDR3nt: TGTGCCAGCAGCCCAACCGGGACAATCTACGAGCAGTACTTC
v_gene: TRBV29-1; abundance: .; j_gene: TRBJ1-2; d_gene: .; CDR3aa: CSVRDPTNYGYTF; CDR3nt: TGCAGCGTCCGGGACCCTACTAACTATGGCTACACCTTC
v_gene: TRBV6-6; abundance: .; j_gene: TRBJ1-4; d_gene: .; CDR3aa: CASSYSSVATNEKLFF; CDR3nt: TGTGCCAGCAGTTACTCTTCGGTTGCAACTAATGAAAAACTGTTTTTT
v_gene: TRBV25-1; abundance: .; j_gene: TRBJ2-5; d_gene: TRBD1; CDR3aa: CASSRGPKQETQYF; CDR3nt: TGTGCCAGCAGCAGGGGGCCCAAGCAAGAGACCCAGTACTTC
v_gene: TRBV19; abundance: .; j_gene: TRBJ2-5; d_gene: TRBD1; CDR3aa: CASSVNRGRETQYF; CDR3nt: TGTGCCAGTAGTGTAAACAGGGGGAGGGAGACCCAGTACTTC